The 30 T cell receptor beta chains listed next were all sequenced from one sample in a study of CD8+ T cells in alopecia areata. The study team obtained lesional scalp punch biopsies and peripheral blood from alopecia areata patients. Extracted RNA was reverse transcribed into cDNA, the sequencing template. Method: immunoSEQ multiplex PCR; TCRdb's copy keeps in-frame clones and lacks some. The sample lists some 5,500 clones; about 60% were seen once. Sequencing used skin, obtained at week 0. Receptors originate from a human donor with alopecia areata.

CDR3 protein: CASSQGWGTLRGYTF. CDR3 sequence (DNA): TGTGCCAGCAGCCAAGGTTGGGGAACTTTGAGGGGCTACACCTTC. This sequence joins TRBV14 and TRBJ1-2; D unclear. Germline CDR1 SGHDN, CDR2 FVKESK. Deletions cut 1 base from V and 8 bases from J, with 17 bases between. This CDR3 has 15 amino acids.

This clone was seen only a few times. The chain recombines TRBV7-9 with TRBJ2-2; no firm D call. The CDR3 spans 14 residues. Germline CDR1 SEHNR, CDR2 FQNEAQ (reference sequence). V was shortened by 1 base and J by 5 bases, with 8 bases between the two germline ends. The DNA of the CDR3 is TGTGCCAGCAGCTTAGGTCCCAGAACCGGGGAGCTGTTTTTT. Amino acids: CASSLGPRTGELFF.

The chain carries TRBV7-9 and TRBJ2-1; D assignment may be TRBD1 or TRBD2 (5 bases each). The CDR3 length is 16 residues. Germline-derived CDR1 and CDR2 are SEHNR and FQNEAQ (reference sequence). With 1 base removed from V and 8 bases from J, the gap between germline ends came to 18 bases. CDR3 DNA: TGTGCCAGCAGCTTAGTTCCGGGACGGAGAATACATGAGCAGTTCTTC. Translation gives CASSLVPGRRIHEQFF.

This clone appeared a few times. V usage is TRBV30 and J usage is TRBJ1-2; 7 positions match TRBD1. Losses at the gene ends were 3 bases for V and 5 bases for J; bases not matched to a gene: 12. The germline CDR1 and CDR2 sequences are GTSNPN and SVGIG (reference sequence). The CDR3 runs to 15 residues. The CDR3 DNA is TGTGCCTGGAGCCACACGGGACAGCTGCTTTATGGCTACACCTTC. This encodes CAWSHTGQLLYGYTF.

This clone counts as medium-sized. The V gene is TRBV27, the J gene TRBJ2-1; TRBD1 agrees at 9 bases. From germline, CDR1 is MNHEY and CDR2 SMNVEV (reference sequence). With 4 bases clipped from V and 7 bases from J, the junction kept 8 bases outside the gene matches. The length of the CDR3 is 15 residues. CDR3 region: CASSSNRGRGNEQFF. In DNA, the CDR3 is TGTGCCAGCAGTTCGAACAGGGGGCGTGGGAATGAGCAGTTCTTC.

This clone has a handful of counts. The CDR3 DNA follows: TGTGCCAGCAGAAGACTAGCGGGGGGGACAGATACGCAGTATTTT. This gives the protein CASRRLAGGTDTQYF. This chain links TRBV6-5 with TRBJ2-3; 14 bases agree with TRBD2. The CDR3 spans 15 residues. Germline lookup yields CDR1 MNHEY and CDR2 SVGAGI. The trim removed 6 bases at V and 3 bases at J, leaving 2 bases unmatched.

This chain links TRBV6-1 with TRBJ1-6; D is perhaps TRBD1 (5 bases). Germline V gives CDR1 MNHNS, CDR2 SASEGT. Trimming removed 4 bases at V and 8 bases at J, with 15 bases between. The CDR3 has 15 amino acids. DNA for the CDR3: TGTGCCAGCAGTGTCCAGGGTCCAAGGGATTCACCCCTCCACTTT. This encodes CASSVQGPRDSPLHF.

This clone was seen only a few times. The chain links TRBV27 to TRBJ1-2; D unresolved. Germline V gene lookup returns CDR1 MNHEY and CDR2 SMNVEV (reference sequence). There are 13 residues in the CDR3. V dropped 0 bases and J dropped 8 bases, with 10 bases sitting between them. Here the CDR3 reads CASSLSTVYGYTF. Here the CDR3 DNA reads TGTGCCAGCAGTTTATCGACGGTATACGGCTACACCTTC.

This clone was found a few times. The CDR3 sequence is CASSQDMVTYSGNTIYF. The CDR3 DNA is TGTGCCAGCAGCCAAGACATGGTTACCTACTCTGGAAACACCATATATTTT. The V call is TRBV14, the J call TRBJ1-3; D remains unclear. The CDR3 has 17 amino acids. Trimming shortened V by 0 bases and J by 0 bases, and 12 bases separated the two germline ends. Germline loops: CDR1 SGHDN, CDR2 FVKESK.

CDR3 DNA: TGTGCCAGCAGCCGACTAGCGACCAACGATGAGCAGTTCTTC. This encodes CASSRLATNDEQFF. This chain uses TRBV9 with TRBJ2-1, with 8 positions matching TRBD2. V gave up 4 bases and J gave up 8 bases; unmatched junction bases: 8. CDR1 and CDR2 (germline): SGDLS, YYNGEE. The CDR3 is 14 residues long.

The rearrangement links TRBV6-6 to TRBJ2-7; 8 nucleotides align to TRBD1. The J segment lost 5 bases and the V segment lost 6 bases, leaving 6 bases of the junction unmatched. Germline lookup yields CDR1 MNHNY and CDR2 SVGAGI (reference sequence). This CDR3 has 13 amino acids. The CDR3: CASRATGVHEQYF. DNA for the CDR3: TGTGCCAGCAGGGCGACAGGGGTCCACGAGCAGTACTTC.

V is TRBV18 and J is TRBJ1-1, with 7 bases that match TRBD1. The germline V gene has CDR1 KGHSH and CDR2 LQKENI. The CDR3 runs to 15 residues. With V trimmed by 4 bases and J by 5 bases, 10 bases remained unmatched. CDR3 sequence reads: CASSLEQGSGTEAFF. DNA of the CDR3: TGTGCCAGCTCACTAGAACAGGGGTCGGGGACTGAAGCTTTCTTT.

As DNA, the CDR3 is TGTGCCAGCAGCCTAAGACAGGTGCAAGAGACCCAGTACTTC. It translates to CASSLRQVQETQYF. The genes are TRBV14 and TRBJ2-5; D might be TRBD1 (6 bases). The V end lost 4 bases, the J end lost 2 bases, and 11 bases lay between the germline ends. The CDR3 has 14 amino acids. Germline assignment: CDR1 SGHDN and CDR2 FVKESK.

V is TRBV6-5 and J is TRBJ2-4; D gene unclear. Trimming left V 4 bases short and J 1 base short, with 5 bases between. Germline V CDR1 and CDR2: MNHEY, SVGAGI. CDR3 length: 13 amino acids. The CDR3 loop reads CASSSLAKNIQYF. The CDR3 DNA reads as TGTGCCAGCAGTTCATTGGCCAAAAACATTCAGTACTTC.

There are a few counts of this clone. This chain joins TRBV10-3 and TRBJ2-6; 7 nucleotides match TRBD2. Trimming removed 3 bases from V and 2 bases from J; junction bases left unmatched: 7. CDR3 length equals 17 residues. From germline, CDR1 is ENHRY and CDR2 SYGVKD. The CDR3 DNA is TGTGCCATCAGTGACCCAGTTCGGGGGGCTGGGGCCAACGTCCTGACTTTC. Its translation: CAISDPVRGAGANVLTF.

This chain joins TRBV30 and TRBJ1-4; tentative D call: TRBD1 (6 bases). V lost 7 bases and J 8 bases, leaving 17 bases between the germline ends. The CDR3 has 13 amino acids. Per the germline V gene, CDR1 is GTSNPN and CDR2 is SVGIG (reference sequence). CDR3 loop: CAFRTAAPEKLFF. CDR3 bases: TGTGCCTTTCGGACAGCCGCTCCCGAAAAACTGTTTTTT.

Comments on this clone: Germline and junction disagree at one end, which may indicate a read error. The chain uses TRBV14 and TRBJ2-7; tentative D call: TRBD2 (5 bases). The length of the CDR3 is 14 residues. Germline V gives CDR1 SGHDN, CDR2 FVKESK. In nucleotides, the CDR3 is TGTACCAGCAGCCAACTTTCTAGCCCCTACGAGCGGTACTTC. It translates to CTSSQLSSPYERYF.

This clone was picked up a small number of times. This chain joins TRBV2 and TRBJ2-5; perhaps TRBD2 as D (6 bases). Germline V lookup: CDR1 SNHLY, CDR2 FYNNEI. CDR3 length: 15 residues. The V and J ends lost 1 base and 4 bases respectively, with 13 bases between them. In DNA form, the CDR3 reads TGTGCCAGCAGTGAAGAGATGGCTAGCGTAGAGACCCAGTACTTC. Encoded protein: CASSEEMASVETQYF.

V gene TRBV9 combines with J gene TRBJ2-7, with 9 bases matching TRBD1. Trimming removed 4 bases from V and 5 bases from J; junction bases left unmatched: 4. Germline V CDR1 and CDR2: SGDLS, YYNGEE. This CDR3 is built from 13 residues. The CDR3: CASSSRDRDEQYF. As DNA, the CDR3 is TGTGCCAGCAGCTCGCGGGACAGGGACGAGCAGTACTTC.

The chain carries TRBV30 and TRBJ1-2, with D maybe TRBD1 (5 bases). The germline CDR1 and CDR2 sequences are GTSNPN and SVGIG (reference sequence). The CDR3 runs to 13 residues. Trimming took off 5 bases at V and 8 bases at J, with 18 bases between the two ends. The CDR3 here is CAWAHYRREGYTF. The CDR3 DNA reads TGTGCCTGGGCCCATTACCGCAGGGAGGGCTACACCTTC.

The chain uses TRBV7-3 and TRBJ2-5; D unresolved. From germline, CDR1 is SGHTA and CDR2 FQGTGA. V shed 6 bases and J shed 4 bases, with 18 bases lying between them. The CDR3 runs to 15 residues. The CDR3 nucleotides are TGTGCCAGCAGTTACGGGCCTAACTGGGGAGAGACCCAGTACTTC. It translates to CASSYGPNWGETQYF.

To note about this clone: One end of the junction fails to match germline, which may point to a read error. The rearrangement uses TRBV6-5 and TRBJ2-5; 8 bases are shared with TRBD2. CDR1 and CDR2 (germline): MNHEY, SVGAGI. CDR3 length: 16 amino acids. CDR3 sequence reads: CASSFRSSGGQDTQYF. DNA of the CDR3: TGTGCCAGCAGTTTCCGGTCGAGCGGGGGCCAAGATACCCAGTACTTC.

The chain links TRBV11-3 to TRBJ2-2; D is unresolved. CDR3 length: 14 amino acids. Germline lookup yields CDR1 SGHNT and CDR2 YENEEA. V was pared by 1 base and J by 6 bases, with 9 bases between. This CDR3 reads CASSLVRGPGELFF. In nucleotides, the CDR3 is TGTGCCAGCAGCTTAGTAAGAGGCCCCGGGGAGCTGTTTTTT.

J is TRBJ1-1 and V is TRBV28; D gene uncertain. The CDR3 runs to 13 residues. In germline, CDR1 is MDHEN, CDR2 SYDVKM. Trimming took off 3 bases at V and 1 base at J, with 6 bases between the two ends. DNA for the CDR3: TGTGCCAGCAGTTTTGAGGGGAACACTGAAGCTTTCTTT. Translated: CASSFEGNTEAFF.

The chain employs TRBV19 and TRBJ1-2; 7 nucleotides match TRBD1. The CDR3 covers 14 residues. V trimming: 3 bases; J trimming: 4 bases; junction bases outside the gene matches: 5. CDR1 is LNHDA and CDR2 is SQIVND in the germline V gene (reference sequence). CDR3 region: CASSIGDRFYGYTF. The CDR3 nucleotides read TGTGCCAGTAGTATCGGGGACAGATTCTATGGCTACACCTTC.

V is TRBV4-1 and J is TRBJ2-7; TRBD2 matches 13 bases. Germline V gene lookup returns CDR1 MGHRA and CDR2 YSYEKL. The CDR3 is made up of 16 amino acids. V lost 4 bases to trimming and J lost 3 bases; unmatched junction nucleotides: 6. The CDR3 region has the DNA TGCGCCAGCAGCCCCTCGGGACTAGCGGGACGCTACGAGCAGTACTTC. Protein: CASSPSGLAGRYEQYF.

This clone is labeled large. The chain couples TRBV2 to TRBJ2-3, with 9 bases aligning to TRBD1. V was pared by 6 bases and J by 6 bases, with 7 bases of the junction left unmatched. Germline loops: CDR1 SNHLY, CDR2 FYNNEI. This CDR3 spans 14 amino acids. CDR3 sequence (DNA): TGTGCCAGCAGACCACAGGGGGCTCGGGATACGCAGTATTTT. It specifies CASRPQGARDTQYF. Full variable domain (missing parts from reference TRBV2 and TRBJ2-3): EPEVTQTPSHQVTQMGQEVILRCVPISNHLYFYWYRQILGQKVEFLVSFYNNEISEKSEIFDDQFSVERPDGSNFTLKIRSTKLEDSAMYFCASRPQGARDTQYFGPGTRLTVL.

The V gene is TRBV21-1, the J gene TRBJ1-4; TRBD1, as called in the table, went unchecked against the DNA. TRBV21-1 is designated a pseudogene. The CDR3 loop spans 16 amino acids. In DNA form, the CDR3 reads TGTGCCAGCAGCTCTCGCCCGACAGGGACTAATGAAAAACTGTTTTTT. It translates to CASSSRPTGTNEKLFF.

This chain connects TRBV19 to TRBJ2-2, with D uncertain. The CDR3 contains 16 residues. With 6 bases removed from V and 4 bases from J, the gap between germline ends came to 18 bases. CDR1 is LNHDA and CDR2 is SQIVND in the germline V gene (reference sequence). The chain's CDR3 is CASSPKPGSSTGELFF. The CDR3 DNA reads TGTGCCAGTAGCCCCAAGCCCGGATCGAGCACCGGGGAGCTGTTTTTT.

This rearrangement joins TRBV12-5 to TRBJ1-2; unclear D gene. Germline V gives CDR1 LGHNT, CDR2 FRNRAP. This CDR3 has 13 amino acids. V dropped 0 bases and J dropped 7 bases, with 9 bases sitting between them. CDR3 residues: CASGLVLIGGYTF. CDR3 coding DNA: TGTGCTAGTGGTTTGGTCCTGATCGGTGGCTACACCTTC.